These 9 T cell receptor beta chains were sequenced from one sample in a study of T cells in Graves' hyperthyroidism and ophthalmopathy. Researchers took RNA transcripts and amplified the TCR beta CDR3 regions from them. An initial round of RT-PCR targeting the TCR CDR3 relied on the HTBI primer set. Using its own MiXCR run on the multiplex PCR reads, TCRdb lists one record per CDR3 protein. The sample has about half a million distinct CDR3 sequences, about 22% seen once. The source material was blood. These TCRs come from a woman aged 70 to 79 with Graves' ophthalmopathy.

CDR3 in amino acids: CSARGTVKETQYF. DNA of the CDR3: TGCAGTGCTAGGGGGACAGTCAAAGAGACCCAGTACTTC. V usage is TRBV20-1 and J usage is TRBJ2-5, with 7 bases lining up with TRBD1. This CDR3 contains 13 residues. The germline V gene encodes CDR1 DFQATT and CDR2 SNEGSKA (reference sequence). The V and J ends lost 3 bases and 3 bases, in that order; junction bases with no gene match: 4.

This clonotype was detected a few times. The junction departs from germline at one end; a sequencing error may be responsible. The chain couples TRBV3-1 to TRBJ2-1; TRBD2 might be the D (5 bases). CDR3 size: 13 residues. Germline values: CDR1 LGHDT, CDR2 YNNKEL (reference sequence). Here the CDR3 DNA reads TGTACCAGCAGGCAGAGCGGAGACAATGAGCAGTTCTTC. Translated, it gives CTSRQSGDNEQFF.

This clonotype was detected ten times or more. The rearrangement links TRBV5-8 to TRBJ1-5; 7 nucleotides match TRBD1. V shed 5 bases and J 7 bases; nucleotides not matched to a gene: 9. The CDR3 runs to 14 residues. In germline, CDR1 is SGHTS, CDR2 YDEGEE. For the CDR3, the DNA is TGTGCCAGCAGTCCACGACAGGGATTGCAGCCCCAGCATTTT. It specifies CASSPRQGLQPQHF.

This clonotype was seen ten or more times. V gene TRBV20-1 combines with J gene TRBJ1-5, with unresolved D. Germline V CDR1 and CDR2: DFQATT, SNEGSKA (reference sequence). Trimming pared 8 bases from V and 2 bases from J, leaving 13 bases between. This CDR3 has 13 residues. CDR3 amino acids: CSSGGKGNQPQHF. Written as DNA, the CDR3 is TGCAGTTCGGGAGGCAAGGGCAATCAGCCCCAGCATTTT.

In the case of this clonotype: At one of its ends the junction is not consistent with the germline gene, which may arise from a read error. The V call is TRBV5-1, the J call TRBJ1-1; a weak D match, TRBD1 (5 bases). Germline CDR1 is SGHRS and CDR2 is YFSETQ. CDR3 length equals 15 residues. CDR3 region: CANSWGARMNTEAFF. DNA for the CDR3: TGCGCCAACAGCTGGGGCGCACGGATGAACACTGAAGCTTTCTTT.

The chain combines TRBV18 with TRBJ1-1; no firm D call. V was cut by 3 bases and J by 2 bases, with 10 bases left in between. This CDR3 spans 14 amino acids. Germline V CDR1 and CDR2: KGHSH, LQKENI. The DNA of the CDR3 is TGTGCCAGCTCACCGAGACAAACAAACACTGAAGCTTTCTTT. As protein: CASSPRQTNTEAFF.

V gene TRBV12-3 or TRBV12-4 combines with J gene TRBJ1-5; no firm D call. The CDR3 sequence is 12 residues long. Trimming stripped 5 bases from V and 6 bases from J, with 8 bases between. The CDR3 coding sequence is TGTGCCAGCAGTGACTTAAGTCAGCCCCAGCATTTT. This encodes CASSDLSQPQHF.

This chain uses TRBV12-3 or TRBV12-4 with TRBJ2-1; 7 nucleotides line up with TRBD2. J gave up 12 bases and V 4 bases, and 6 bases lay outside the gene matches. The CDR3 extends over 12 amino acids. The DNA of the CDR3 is TGTGCCAGCAGTTCCCGTCCGGGGGGGCAGTTCTTC. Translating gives CASSSRPGGQFF.

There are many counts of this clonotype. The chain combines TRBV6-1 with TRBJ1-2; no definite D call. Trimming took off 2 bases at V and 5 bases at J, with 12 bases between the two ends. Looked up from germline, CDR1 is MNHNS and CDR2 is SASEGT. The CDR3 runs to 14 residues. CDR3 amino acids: CASSETGIDYGYTF. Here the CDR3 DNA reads TGTGCCAGCAGTGAAACGGGGATCGATTATGGCTACACCTTC.